This T cell receptor (beta chain) originates from a study of T cell responses to AZD1222 COVID-19 vaccine. Points from the study as a whole: Clonal diversity was possibly underestimated; the donors were predominantly white British and more often female. Among vaccine-associated CD4 TCRs, coverage spanned spike, with dominance at 160-218 and 743-854. Vaccination with two AZD1222 doses was followed by a rise in Spike-specific TCR breadth and depth.

Looked up from germline, CDR1 is SGHAT and CDR2 is FQNNGV. J lost 6 bases, V lost 5 bases, and 15 bases had no gene match. The CDR3 consists of 16 residues. Note on this clone: Its target is not known.

Profiled with immunoSEQ multiplex PCR; TCRdb holds only in-frame clones, not every one. The profile shows 140,000 or so clones, approximately 88% of them singletons. Sequenced here: peripheral blood, sampled 28 days after the second dose of the MenACWY control vaccine. The V call is TRBV11-2, the J call TRBJ2-7; 8 nucleotides agree with TRBD1. This TCR came from an adult who received the MenACWY meningococcal vaccine as a control. The CDR3 nucleotides read TGTGCCAGCAGCCTCTCACCCGGGACAGGATATAGCGAGCAGTACTTC. It encodes CASSLSPGTGYSEQYF.